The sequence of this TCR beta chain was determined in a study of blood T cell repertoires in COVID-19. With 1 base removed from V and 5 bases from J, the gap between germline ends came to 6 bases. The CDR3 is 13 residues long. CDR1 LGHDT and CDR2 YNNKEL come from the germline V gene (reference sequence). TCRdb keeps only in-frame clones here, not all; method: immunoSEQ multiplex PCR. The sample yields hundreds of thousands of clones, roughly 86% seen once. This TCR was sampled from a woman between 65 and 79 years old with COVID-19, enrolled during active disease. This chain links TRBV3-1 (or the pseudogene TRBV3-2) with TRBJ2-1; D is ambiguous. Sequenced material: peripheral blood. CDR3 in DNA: TGTGCCAGCAGCCAAGCGGGTGACAATGAGCAGTTCTTC. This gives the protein CASSQAGDNEQFF.